A selection of T cell receptor beta chains follows, all from one sample in a study of vaccination effects on CD4 cells after COVID-19. Their target antigens are unknown. Generated by immunoSEQ multiplex PCR, the TCRdb table keeps only in-frame clones and is missing some. The data contain more than 20,000 clones, over 70% of them seen just once; the ten biggest clones take up less than 45%. The sample was CD4+ T cells from PBMCs cultured with a peptide pool, taken before COVID-19 vaccination. The receptors originated from a human donor who had a prior SARS-CoV-2 infection. Both conserved end residues are part of each CDR3.

TRBV6-4	TRBJ1-1	CASKIDRVGTEAFF
TRBV4-2	TRBJ2-3	CASSPQGGDTQYF
TRBV30	TRBJ2-6	CAWTRLEIGANVLTF
TRBV6-5	TRBJ2-7	CASSYSPDFYEQYF
TRBV21-1	TRBJ1-2	CASTPPGPQPYETDANYGYTF
TRBV5-1	TRBJ1-2	CASSLYRTGGGGYTF
TRBV5-8	TRBJ1-1	CASSPGFGRTGDTEAFF
TRBV21-1	TRBJ2-1	CASSGRGRNNEQFF
TRBV11-1	TRBJ1-1	CASSQTWGSEGTEAFF
TRBV29-1	TRBJ1-1	CSARSGTENTEAFF
TRBV2	TRBJ1-5	CASRRDSNQPQHF
TRBV27	TRBJ1-1	CASSPWDRMKAFF
TRBV18	TRBJ2-7	CASSPKGGGPLYEQYF
TRBV5-4	TRBJ2-7	CASSGLAGEQYF
TRBV18	TRBJ2-3	CASSPTEVTDTQYF
TRBV10-3	TRBJ1-1	CAISESRGGSTEAFF
TRBV7-3	TRBJ2-5	CASSLMGGQGETQYF